The 16 T cell receptor beta chains below come from one sample, sequenced in a study of blood T cell repertoires in COVID-19. This table comes from immunoSEQ multiplex PCR, and its TCRdb copy is limited to in-frame clones, with some not included. The data hold 95,000 to 150,000 clones, with roughly 77% observed a single time. Material: peripheral blood. These receptors all come from a man in his sixties with active or convalescent COVID-19.

The chain recombines TRBV24-1 with TRBJ2-1; TRBD2 might be the D (6 bases). Germline CDR1 reads KGHDR; CDR2 reads SFDVKD. The CDR3 loop spans 17 amino acids. Deletions cut 0 bases from V and 7 bases from J, with 18 bases between. The CDR3 reads CATSDLPWGDEGNEQFF. The CDR3 bases are TGTGCCACCAGTGATTTGCCGTGGGGGGATGAAGGTAATGAGCAGTTCTTC.

V usage is TRBV19 and J usage is TRBJ2-5, with 13 bases identical to TRBD2. The CDR3 sequence is 17 residues long. Germline V CDR1 and CDR2: LNHDA, SQIVND (reference sequence). V was clipped by 6 bases and J by 0 bases; unmatched bases: 7. The CDR3 reads CASSIRGTSGNQETQYF. The CDR3 nucleotides read TGTGCCAGTAGCATACGCGGGACTAGCGGGAACCAAGAGACCCAGTACTTC.

V gene TRBV11-2 combines with J gene TRBJ2-7; no definite D call. This CDR3 is 13 amino acids long. CDR1 SGHAT and CDR2 FQNNGV come from the germline V gene. Trimming pared 1 base from V and 5 bases from J, leaving 9 bases between. The DNA for the CDR3 is TGTGCCAGCAGCTTAGGGCTTGTGGACGAGCAGTACTTC. It yields the protein CASSLGLVDEQYF.

The chain employs TRBV24-1 and TRBJ2-5, with 13 positions matching TRBD2. The CDR3 is made up of 16 amino acids. Germline V gene lookup returns CDR1 KGHDR and CDR2 SFDVKD. V dropped 1 base and J dropped 5; count of bases not matched to a gene: 3. This CDR3 is CATSDFGLAGVETQYF. DNA of the CDR3: TGTGCCACCAGTGATTTTGGACTAGCGGGAGTCGAGACCCAGTACTTC.

The genes are TRBV24-1 and TRBJ2-7; D is possibly TRBD1 (6 bases). CDR1 KGHDR and CDR2 SFDVKD come from the germline V gene. Trimming took off 2 bases at V and 2 bases at J, with 12 bases between the two ends. This CDR3 has 15 amino acids. The CDR3 is CATSDSQGFPYEQYF. CDR3 coding DNA: TGTGCCACCAGTGATTCACAGGGATTTCCCTACGAGCAGTACTTC.

The chain is built from TRBV27 and TRBJ2-1, with a possible D match to TRBD2 (6 bases). V lost 8 bases, J lost 8 bases, and 16 bases lay in between. The germline CDR1 and CDR2 sequences are MNHEY and SMNVEV (reference sequence). The CDR3 sequence is 13 residues long. CDR3 loop: CASSPRDVDEQFF. As DNA, the CDR3 is TGTGCCAGCTCCCCGCGGGACGTCGATGAGCAGTTCTTC.

V gene TRBV18 combines with J gene TRBJ1-1, with a possible D match to TRBD1 (6 bases). CDR1 is KGHSH and CDR2 is LQKENI in the germline V gene. The CDR3 runs to 15 residues. Trimming pared 4 bases from V and 5 bases from J, leaving 17 bases between. The CDR3 sequence: CASSLRSGTTTEAFF. Written as DNA, the CDR3 is TGTGCCAGCTCACTCAGATCCGGGACAACAACTGAAGCTTTCTTT. The full variable domain, in which reference TRBV18 and TRBJ1-1 provide the parts outside the CDR3, is NAGVMQNPRHLVRRRGQEARLRCSPMKGHSHVYWYRQLPEEGLKFMVYLQKENIIDESGMPKERFSAEFPKEGPSILRIQQVVRGDSAAYFCASSLRSGTTTEAFFGQGTRLTVV.

The V gene is TRBV7-2, the J gene TRBJ2-3; D is perhaps TRBD2 (5 bases). The CDR3 is 15 residues long. The germline V gene encodes CDR1 SGHTA and CDR2 FQGNSA. V lost 5 bases and J 3 bases, leaving 15 bases between the germline ends. CDR3 loop: CASSIDRGKTDTQYF. The CDR3 bases are TGTGCCAGCAGCATTGATAGAGGGAAAACAGATACGCAGTATTTT.

The chain uses TRBV19 and TRBJ1-1; TRBD1 is a possible D gene (5 bases). V lost 2 bases and J lost 4, with 11 bases in between. Germline V CDR1 and CDR2: LNHDA, SQIVND (reference sequence). CDR3 length equals 14 residues. Here the CDR3 DNA reads TGTGCCAGTAGTATACAGGGTCCTGGCACTGAAGCTTTCTTT. Its protein product is CASSIQGPGTEAFF.

CDR3 coding DNA: TGTGCCAGCAGCCCTTTCGCCGGGGAGCTGTTTTTT. Translated: CASSPFAGELFF. The J gene is TRBJ2-2, the V gene TRBV13; D unresolved. This CDR3 contains 12 residues. Trimming pared 5 bases from V and 6 bases from J, leaving 7 bases between. Germline CDR1 is PRHDT and CDR2 is FYEKMQ (reference sequence).

The CDR3 spells CASSVAGLGPEQYF. In nucleotides, the CDR3 is TGTGCCAGCAGCGTCGCGGGACTAGGGCCCGAGCAGTACTTC. The V call is TRBV9, the J call TRBJ2-7; 8 positions match TRBD2. J was trimmed by 6 bases and V by 2 bases; bases with no gene match: 7. Per germline, CDR1 SGDLS and CDR2 YYNGEE. The CDR3 is 14 residues long.

The chain employs TRBV7-3 and TRBJ2-3; 7 bases are shared with TRBD1. The CDR3 has 14 amino acids. Germline trimming cut 5 bases from V and 4 bases from J; bases unmatched to any gene: 6. CDR1 and CDR2 (germline): SGHTA, FQGTGA. The chain's CDR3 is CASSPQGFSDTQYF. CDR3 DNA sequence: TGTGCCAGCAGCCCACAGGGGTTTTCAGATACGCAGTATTTT.

V gene TRBV5-1 combines with J gene TRBJ1-4, with D maybe TRBD1 (6 bases). Germline CDR1 is SGHRS and CDR2 is YFSETQ. V was shortened by 4 bases and J by 7 bases, with 20 bases between the two germline ends. This CDR3 region has 16 residues. The CDR3 is CASSTGQHAIGEKLFF. Written as DNA, the CDR3 is TGCGCCAGCAGCACAGGACAGCACGCTATCGGTGAAAAACTGTTTTTT. The whole variable domain, remainder taken from reference TRBV5-1 and TRBJ1-4, is KAGVTQTPRYLIKTRGQQVTLSCSPISGHRSVSWYQQTPGQGLQFLFEYFSETQRNKGNFPGRFSGRQFSNSRSEMNVSTLELGDSALYLCASSTGQHAIGEKLFFGSGTQLSVL.

This clone was detected only once. The genes are TRBV13 and TRBJ2-3, with a tentative D call TRBD2 (5 bases). This CDR3 contains 16 residues. The germline V and J ends were trimmed by 5 bases and 3 bases, with 18 bases remaining between them. Germline CDR1 PRHDT, CDR2 FYEKMQ (reference sequence). CDR3 region: CASSARGRTATDTQYF. CDR3 bases: TGTGCCAGCAGCGCCAGAGGTCGGACTGCGACAGATACGCAGTATTTT.

The V and J genes are TRBV9 and TRBJ2-5, with 10 bases aligning to TRBD2. Germline CDR1 SGDLS, CDR2 YYNGEE. This CDR3 has 15 residues. The V segment lost 3 bases and the J segment 5 bases; nucleotides outside the gene matches: 7. The CDR3 DNA reads TGTGCCAGCAGCGCCTTGGGACTAGCGAGGGAGACCCAGTACTTC. This gives the protein CASSALGLARETQYF.

The rearrangement links TRBV18 to TRBJ1-5, with 12 bases fitting TRBD1. The junction had 9 bases not matched to a gene; V was cut back by 5 bases and J by 7 bases. The CDR3 length is 16 residues. Germline-derived CDR1 and CDR2 are KGHSH and LQKENI. The CDR3: CASSAFGTGGGQPQHF. In nucleotides, the CDR3 is TGTGCCAGCTCAGCATTTGGGACAGGGGGCGGACAGCCCCAGCATTTT.